This T cell receptor (beta chain) originates from a study of cytomegalovirus exposure and HLA in healthy donors. Study-wide background: Among about 190 million T cells, an earlier analysis found roughly 100 million unique TCR beta sequences.

General study findings and limits: Some V segments, TRBV6-2 and TRBV6-3 among them, were indistinguishable and were therefore excluded. Researchers counted some 150 TCR beta chains as cytomegalovirus-associated.

Points on this clone: Its specificity is not known. One junction end disagrees with the germline gene, perhaps due to a read error.

The study ran its PCR with 60 Vbeta and 13 Jbeta primers. Authors' data handling: Later, an analysis found roughly 80 million unique TCR beta chains, and about 9.9 million of these were shared. Clones were read by immunoSEQ multiplex PCR, and TCRdb kept only the in-frame ones, dropping some. V and J calls and clone size are as listed in that table; D and trimming were resolved from the DNA. The sample lists about 99,000 clones; roughly 72% were seen once. Germline CDR1 is SGHDT and CDR2 is YYEEEE. The CDR3 spans 13 residues. This rearrangement joins TRBV5-6 to TRBJ2-5; 8 bases agree with TRBD2. The specimen sequenced was PBMCs. This receptor was obtained from a woman in her late teens or twenties in good health and CMV-seropositive. The CDR3 DNA sequence: TGTGACAGCACCTGGCTAGCGGGAGAGACCCAGTACTTC. This gives the protein CDSTWLAGETQYF.